There are many counts of the clone carrying this TCR beta chain. The antigen is not known. Amplification of the TCR beta CDR3 regions used RNA transcripts (as template). The library came from an HTBI-primed first-round RT-PCR and a second-round multiplex PCR. One entry per CDR3 protein, called by TCRdb with MiXCR from the multiplex PCR reads. Among about 160,000 distinct CDR3 sequences listed, 30% to 45% were seen once. The germline gives CDR1 LGHNA, CDR2 YSLEER. The CDR3 consists of 15 residues. V was clipped by 0 bases and J by 7 bases, with 15 bases between them. The source of the sample is a study of Graves' ophthalmopathy and Graves' hyperthyroidism. Study-level points and caveats: Most clonotypes expanded in thyroid above 0.001 frequency were present in blood too. The model's ophthalmopathy progression predictions had roughly 69% sensitivity and over 72% specificity. Ophthalmopathy versus stable hyperthyroidism: 13-signature model gave 87.88% sensitivity, less than 83% specificity.

Sequencing was carried out using peripheral blood. J is TRBJ1-2 and V is TRBV4-3, with a possible D match to TRBD1 (6 bases). The TCR was taken from a middle-aged woman with Graves' ophthalmopathy. In DNA, the CDR3 is TGCGCCAGCAGCCAAGATTCCGGGGGCGCCGGTGGCTACACCTTC. Protein sequence: CASSQDSGGAGGYTF.